A single T cell receptor beta chain is shown here with its context. Its target is unknown. This entry is derived from a study of blood T cells in healthy people across ages. Points from the study as a whole: In long-lived donors, naive CD4+ cell counts and diversity exceeded those of aged donors.

CDR3 length: 11 residues. Germline assignment: CDR1 DFQATT and CDR2 SNEGSKA (reference sequence). Trimming took 6 bases from V and 9 from J, leaving 12 bases between them. Together with a sample-barcoded 5' primer, a J-beta primer mix was included in a second PCR lasting about 6 to 11 cycles. One entry per CDR3 protein, called by TCRdb with MiXCR from the 5' RACE reads. This table holds 650,000 to 1,000,000 distinct CDR3 sequences, 46% found once. Each donor's blood draw was approximately 10 milliliters of peripheral blood. Samples each had at least 5 micrograms of total RNA extracted. Specimen: blood. This rearrangement joins TRBV20-1 to TRBJ2-1; D possibly uses TRBD1 or TRBD2 (6 bases each). The TCR sequence derives from an older man in good health. The CDR3 region has the DNA TGCAGTGCGGAAGGGGGGATTGAGCAGTTCTTC. It is translated as CSAEGGIEQFF.